This T cell receptor beta chain was sequenced for a study of CD8+ T cells in alopecia areata (dated by TCRdb to the late 2010s). A note on the overall study: The treated patients, all with moderate-to-severe alopecia areata, were enrolled in an open-label pilot trial of oral tofacitinib given at 5 to 10 mg twice daily. Patients received tofacitinib for 6 to 18 months and were then followed off drug for 6 months to check for delayed response and recurrence. In treated patients, disease severity was measured using the SALT score, which gives the percentage of scalp surface area affected. In both human patients and the C3H/HeJ mouse model, the study applied high-throughput TCRbeta sequencing to look at T cell clonal expansion in alopecia areata. Scalp tissue and sorted CD4+ and CD8+ peripheral blood T cells from patchy and totalis/universalis alopecia areata patients and from healthy controls were covered by human TCRbeta sequencing. Patients on tofacitinib were biopsied at baseline and after 4 and 24 weeks of treatment, and several of the patients also had a later scalp biopsy. Clonality in the scalp was compared among normal scalp (n=4), patchy alopecia areata scalp (n=8), and alopecia totalis/universalis scalp (n=8). RNA came from the PAXgene miRNA kit for fixed scalp, the miRNeasy kit for PBMCs, and the RNeasy kit for mouse skin. TCRbeta CDR3 regions were amplified by immunoSEQ multiplex PCR using 35 Vbeta forward and 13 Jbeta reverse primers.

Points on this clone: What antigen it recognizes has not been identified. Per-nucleotide qualities are absent, and no much larger clonotype sits a single base away.

Summary of the overall study and its limitations: Unlike mouse skin, where gammadelta T cells dominate, normal human skin contains resident alphabeta T cells that get sequenced too, which complicates analysis of the scalp TCR repertoire. Tofacitinib significantly decreased scalp clonality and the number of expanded CD8+ clones among the top 100 scalp clones. Many expanded lesional clones persisted in scalp and blood during tofacitinib treatment, which may partly explain relapse after stopping treatment. Higher clonality and more expanded CD8+ clones were observed in lesional scalp than in normal scalp, particularly in alopecia totalis/universalis, a finding suggestive of antigenic drive. Compared with mice, TCR sequences shared between patients were less clear, possibly partly because of HLA diversity across the patient population. Because the treated cohort was small and included a single nonresponder, larger studies are needed to assess links between baseline CD8+ expansion and response.

In the paper's terms, the time point label means: around 24 weeks on oral tofacitinib. The treatment or condition label for this specimen denotes: oral pan-JAK inhibitor, 5-10 mg twice daily. Lesional scalp punch biopsies and peripheral blood were obtained from alopecia areata patients. PBMCs were isolated by density centrifugation and stained for CD3, CD4 and CD8, after which CD4+ and CD8+ T cells were sorted on a FACSAria. Via the germline V gene, CDR1 is MNHEY and CDR2 SVGAGI. From V the trimming removes 3 bases and from J it removes 4 bases, while the gene matches leave 6 bases of the junction unaccounted for. From the cysteine up to the phenylalanine, the CDR3 has a length of 15 residues. Only the CDR3 DNA stays, 45 bases, in frame from base 1. Library generation was performed with the immunoSEQ multiplex PCR assay. RNA was extracted from all samples and reverse transcribed into cDNA, which served as template for TCR sequencing. First-strand cDNA was synthesized with SuperScript III using a 2:1 mix of oligo-dT and random hexamers. A synthetic immune receptor repertoire was used to measure amplification bias, and any remaining bias was corrected computationally. In the original analysis: Raw reads were preprocessed for error removal, and CDR3 was defined according to IMGT conventions as running from the conserved cysteine to phenylalanine. Clonality was computed by normalizing Shannon entropy by log2 of the number of productive unique TCRs and subtracting the result from 1. CD4 or CD8 identity of scalp clones was inferred by cross-referencing scalp TCRbeta sequences with sorted blood CD4 and CD8 repertoires. The table was pulled from immuneACCESS by TCRdb, which kept in-frame rearrangements only. Such tables lose some clones; where checked, under half of the loss comes from unresolved V genes, and the rest has no known cause. The V and J calls and clone size are taken from that table; D and trimming were inferred from the DNA. The sample yields approximately 200,000 clones; 58% were counted once. The ten biggest clones cover 5.5% to 6% of the sample.

The sequence is built from TRBV6-5 and TRBJ2-1, with TRBD1 identical over 7 junction bases. The sample was CD4+ T cells sorted from blood, taken at week 24, from a patient treated with tofacitinib. This TCR was recovered from a human donor with alopecia areata. The CDR3 region: CASSYQGQIYNEQFF. DNA sequence: TGTGCCAGCAGTTATCAGGGACAGATTTACAATGAGCAGTTCTTC.